The next 26 T cell receptor beta chains were all read from a single sample in a study of sequential checkpoint blockade in melanoma. Here immunoSEQ multiplex PCR was the method, and the copy in TCRdb shows in-frame clones only, minus some. The sample shows thousands of clones, about a quarter of them seen only once. Treatment here: randomized to nivolumab then ipilimumab (arm A) or the reverse (arm B). Here the sequenced sample was tumor tissue (inferred from file names), taken from a patient given nivolumab and ipilimumab in sequence. The receptors here all came from a human donor with melanoma.

This clone has more than one count but fewer than ten. Sequence at one end of the junction differs from germline and may be a read error. The rearrangement joins TRBV6-8 to TRBJ2-1; TRBD2 agrees at 15 bases. Germline lookup yields CDR1 MNHGY and CDR2 SAAAGT. There are 15 residues in the CDR3. The CDR3, as DNA: TGTGCCAGCAGCTACTGGACTAGCGGGAGGGGTGAGCAGTTCTTC. Amino acid sequence: CASSYWTSGRGEQFF.

The J gene is TRBJ2-3, the V gene TRBV11-3; D ambiguous. Trimming took 5 bases from V and 5 from J, leaving 14 bases between them. This CDR3 comprises 14 residues. The germline CDR1 and CDR2 sequences are SGHNT and YENEEA. As DNA, the CDR3 is TGTGCCAGCAGCCCTACTCGCGACCGAGATACGCAGTATTTT. Amino acid sequence: CASSPTRDRDTQYF.

J is TRBJ2-3 and V is TRBV11-1; the D is unclear. Germline lookup yields CDR1 SGHAT and CDR2 FQDESV (reference sequence). The V and J ends lost 5 bases and 1 base respectively, with 19 bases between them. The CDR3 contains 17 residues. The CDR3 nucleotides are TGTGCCAGCAGCCATGGTCGGTGGGCGATCCGCACAGATACGCAGTATTTT. It codes for CASSHGRWAIRTDTQYF.

V usage is TRBV19 and J usage is TRBJ1-5; D unclear. Germline CDR1 is LNHDA and CDR2 is SQIVND (reference sequence). Trimming removed 7 bases from V and 2 bases from J, with 6 bases in between. The CDR3 has 12 residues. DNA for the CDR3: TGTGCCAGTACCACAGGCAATCAGCCCCAGCATTTT. It yields the protein CASTTGNQPQHF.

The V gene is TRBV11-3, the J gene TRBJ2-2; 7 bases are shared with TRBD1. Trimming took 0 bases from V and 5 from J; bases not matched to a gene: 9. The CDR3 has 17 residues. CDR1 is SGHNT and CDR2 is YENEEA in the germline V gene. CDR3 in DNA: TGTGCCAGCAGCTTAGATCGGGTGGACAGGCGGACCGGGGAGCTGTTTTTT. Translation: CASSLDRVDRRTGELFF.

This clone has a handful of counts. The rearrangement uses TRBV6-8 and TRBJ1-1; D unclear. The germline V gene encodes CDR1 MNHGY and CDR2 SAAAGT. V shed 10 bases and J shed 2 bases, with 11 bases lying between them. The length of the CDR3 is 12 residues. The CDR3 is CATRTANTEAFF. DNA of the CDR3: TGTGCCACACGGACTGCAAACACTGAAGCTTTCTTT.

The chain links TRBV15 to TRBJ2-3, with D unclear. The CDR3 extends over 16 amino acids. V dropped 0 bases and J dropped 4 bases, with 14 bases sitting between them. Germline CDR1 and CDR2: LNHNV and YYDKDF (reference sequence). CDR3 amino acids: CATSRDPPRAADTQYF. The CDR3 bases are TGTGCCACCAGCAGAGATCCTCCTAGGGCGGCAGATACGCAGTATTTT.

This chain joins TRBV25-1 and TRBJ2-7, with D perhaps TRBD1 (6 bases). Germline V gene lookup returns CDR1 MGHDK and CDR2 SYGVNS. This CDR3 spans 15 amino acids. Trimming left V 3 bases short and J 7 bases short, with 19 bases between. The DNA for the CDR3 is TGTGCCAGCAGTGATCCCTCCGGGACATCCGTAGAGCAGTACGTC. This translates into CASSDPSGTSVEQYV.

V usage is TRBV10-3 and J usage is TRBJ2-3; weak D call: TRBD2 (5 bases). This CDR3 region has 14 residues. The V and J ends lost 2 bases and 2 bases respectively, with 8 bases between them. Germline CDR1 and CDR2: ENHRY and SYGVKD. The CDR3 is CAISERGYTDTQYF. The DNA for the CDR3 is TGTGCCATCAGTGAGCGGGGATACACAGATACGCAGTATTTT.

CDR3 protein: CASTPGGPYNEQFF. The DNA of the CDR3 is TGTGCCAGTACCCCTGGAGGGCCATACAATGAGCAGTTCTTC. J is TRBJ2-1 and V is TRBV19, with D possibly TRBD2 on 6 matching bases. The V gene's germline CDR1 is LNHDA and CDR2 SQIVND (reference sequence). V lost 7 bases, J lost 4 bases, and 14 bases lay in between. The CDR3 runs 14 residues.

This clone has a count of ten or more. The DNA for the CDR3 is TGTGCCAGCAGCCCACAGGGGGCTATAGATACGCAGTATTTT. Residues: CASSPQGAIDTQYF. The chain links TRBV11-3 to TRBJ2-3; 9 bases are a match to TRBD1. V lost 5 bases, J lost 5 bases, and 5 bases stayed unmatched. This CDR3 comprises 14 residues. Germline CDR1 and CDR2: SGHNT and YENEEA.

This chain joins TRBV11-3 and TRBJ2-2; 8 bases line up with TRBD1. Trimming at V came to 5 bases and at J to 1 base, leaving 6 bases not matched to a gene. Germline CDR1 reads SGHNT; CDR2 reads YENEEA. This CDR3 has 16 amino acids. The CDR3 loop is CASSKEGQVNTGELFF. The CDR3 region has the DNA TGTGCCAGCAGCAAGGAGGGACAGGTGAACACCGGGGAGCTGTTTTTT.

This clone was seen ten or more times. This chain connects TRBV6-8 to TRBJ2-5; TRBD2 is a possible D gene (7 bases). Germline V gene sequence: CDR1 MNHGY, CDR2 SAAAGT. The CDR3 runs 13 residues. V was pared by 1 base and J by 14 bases, with 17 bases between. This CDR3 reads CASSYYVGGTHYF. In nucleotides, the CDR3 is TGTGCCAGCAGTTACTACGTGGGGGGGACACACTACTTC.

The chain recombines TRBV5-1 with TRBJ2-3, with no clear D. The CDR3 contains 15 residues. V gave up 0 bases and J gave up 2 bases, with 10 bases separating them. Germline V lookup: CDR1 SGHRS, CDR2 YFSETQ. CDR3 loop: CASSLADGHTDTQYF. The CDR3 coding sequence is TGCGCCAGCAGCTTGGCGGACGGGCACACAGATACGCAGTATTTT.

This clone was picked up many times. The chain has TRBV11-3 and TRBJ2-1; weak D call: TRBD2 (5 bases). CDR3 length: 18 amino acids. V lost 5 bases, J lost 0 bases, and 20 bases lay in between. Germline-derived CDR1 and CDR2 are SGHNT and YENEEA. The CDR3 region has the DNA TGTGCCAGCAGCGACCCACTAGGGCCCGTGGGCTCCTACAATGAGCAGTTCTTC. This encodes CASSDPLGPVGSYNEQFF.

The chain couples TRBV6-7 to TRBJ2-1; 7 bases map to TRBD2. TRBV6-7 is classed as an ORF, of uncertain function. The CDR3 has 14 amino acids. J gave up 5 bases and V 6 bases, and 7 bases lay outside the gene matches. CDR3: CASRLAGVDNEQFF. The CDR3 DNA reads TGTGCCAGCAGGTTAGCGGGCGTCGACAATGAGCAGTTCTTC.

This clone was observed a handful of times. The gene calls are TRBV28 and TRBJ1-4; TRBD1 matches at 8 bases. Germline CDR1 and CDR2: MDHEN and SYDVKM. After removal of 4 bases from V and 10 bases from J, the junction contained 17 bases not matched to a gene. CDR3 size: 17 residues. CDR3 coding DNA: TGTGCCAGCAGTTCATCCCTCCGTGACAGGGGAAGTGGAAAACTGTTTTTT. This sequence encodes CASSSSLRDRGSGKLFF.

This rearrangement joins TRBV11-3 to TRBJ1-2, with D perhaps matching TRBD1 (6 bases). The CDR3 has 16 amino acids. Germline V gene data show CDR1 as SGHNT and CDR2 as YENEEA. V lost 5 bases and J 3 bases, leaving 19 bases between the germline ends. The CDR3 DNA sequence: TGTGCCAGCAGCGTCACGGGGGCCCTGTTATACTATGGCTACACCTTC. Translation: CASSVTGALLYYGYTF.

At least ten counts were recorded for this clone. The chain couples TRBV9 to TRBJ2-1; 11 bases are a match to TRBD2. V lost 4 bases and J lost 3; bases outside the gene matches: 12. CDR1 is SGDLS and CDR2 is YYNGEE in the germline V gene. This CDR3 spans 18 amino acids. Written as DNA, the CDR3 is TGTGCCAGCAGCCCCTACATTCGACTAGCGGGATTCTACAATGAGCAGTTCTTC. It encodes CASSPYIRLAGFYNEQFF.

In its sample, this clone is medium-sized. V is TRBV11-3 and J is TRBJ2-7; possibly TRBD2 for D (7 bases). The V gene lost 1 base and the J gene lost 0 bases, with 10 bases spanning the gap. Germline values: CDR1 SGHNT, CDR2 YENEEA. This CDR3 region has 15 residues. The CDR3, as DNA: TGTGCCAGCAGCTTAGGAGGGGGGGTCTCCTACGAGCAGTACGTC. Protein: CASSLGGGVSYEQYV.

This chain joins TRBV6-7 and TRBJ1-2; 10 positions agree with TRBD1. TRBV6-7 is treated as an ORF (open reading frame) with a function not yet certain. Germline trimming cut 5 bases from V and 5 bases from J; bases unmatched to any gene: 8. The CDR3 spans 15 residues. For the CDR3, the DNA is TGTGCCAGCAGTGAAGGGGGGACAGGGGTGTATGGCTACACCTTC. It is translated as CASSEGGTGVYGYTF.

The rearrangement uses TRBV18 and TRBJ1-2, with 7 bases lining up with TRBD1. This CDR3 region has 14 residues. CDR1 is KGHSH and CDR2 is LQKENI in the germline V gene. The ends lost 6 bases at V and 4 bases at J; junction bases unmatched: 8. CDR3: CASSPGQAPYGYTF. CDR3 DNA: TGTGCCAGCTCCCCTGGACAGGCGCCCTATGGCTACACCTTC.

This clone has only a few counts. As DNA, the CDR3 is TGTGCCAGCAGCCAAGAGCCCGGGGCGGTGGACTATGGCTACACCTTC. It specifies CASSQEPGAVDYGYTF. This chain uses TRBV11-1 with TRBJ1-2; maybe TRBD1 (5 bases). Germline V gene data show CDR1 as SGHAT and CDR2 as FQDESV (reference sequence). This CDR3 is built from 16 residues. Trimming shortened V by 5 bases and J by 3 bases, and 19 bases separated the two germline ends.

This clone was counted between two and nine times. The chain has TRBV30 and TRBJ1-2; tentatively, D is TRBD1 (5 bases). The CDR3 has 13 amino acids. Germline CDR1 GTSNPN, CDR2 SVGIG (reference sequence). The V end was cut by 4 bases, the J end by 8 bases, with 17 bases between. CDR3 DNA sequence: TGTGCCTGGACCTTCCGCGGGGACGGCGGCTACACCTTC. Translating it yields CAWTFRGDGGYTF.

In its sample, this clone was seen many times. V gene TRBV6-8 combines with J gene TRBJ2-2; 8 bases line up with TRBD2. Germline CDR1 MNHGY, CDR2 SAAAGT. This CDR3 has 19 amino acids. The V gene end was trimmed by 7 bases and the J gene end by 0 bases; junction bases not matched to a gene: 16. CDR3 nucleotide sequence: TGTGCCAGCATCCTATCCCCGGCTAGCGGGCCACCGAACACCGGGGAGCTGTTTTTT. This encodes CASILSPASGPPNTGELFF.

Relative to its sample, this clone is medium-sized. The chain uses TRBV9 and TRBJ2-5; 8 bases agree with TRBD2. CDR1 and CDR2 (germline): SGDLS, YYNGEE. The ends lost 4 bases at V and 5 bases at J; junction bases unmatched: 16. The CDR3 consists of 17 residues. The DNA for the CDR3 is TGTGCCAGCAGCCCAGGGACTAGTCAGCCTCGGGAGGAGACCCAGTACTTC. Protein product: CASSPGTSQPREETQYF.